This record covers a single T cell receptor (beta chain). The authors reverse transcribed roughly 0.5 to 1 ug RNA with random hexamers. It was immunoSEQ multiplex PCR that amplified TCR beta CDR3 across 54 Vbeta and 13 Jbeta. TCRdb reprocessed the immunoSEQ multiplex PCR reads with MiXCR, giving one entry per CDR3 protein. The data show 150,000 to 160,000 distinct CDR3 sequences, with approximately 96% seen just once and roughly 0.2% held by the top ten. The sample originates from a study of CD8 T cells in Susac syndrome. V lost 0 bases, J lost 3 bases, and 12 bases lay in between. The CDR3 is made up of 14 amino acids. Germline values: CDR1 DFQATT, CDR2 SNEGSKA (reference sequence).

The sequencing input was CD8+ T cells from PBMCs. This receptor was obtained from a human donor with multiple sclerosis. The chain joins TRBV20-1 to TRBJ2-7; D call uncertain. CDR3 protein: CSARERRGGYEQYF. The CDR3, as DNA: TGCAGTGCTAGAGAACGCAGAGGTGGCTACGAGCAGTACTTC.